The 22 T cell receptor beta chains reported below all come from one sample, sequenced in a study of beta chain features in type 1 diabetes. General study points: Researchers report that Type 1 diabetes patients had moderately but significantly shorter TCRB CDR3s across all four CD4+ subsets.

No antigen has been assigned to these receptors. Isolated RNA was reverse transcribed in full, so expressed TCRB transcripts were sequenced. Assay used: immunoSEQ multiplex PCR; TCRdb lists only in-frame clones, some missing. The sample has about 22,000 clones, 50% to 60% seen once. Sequenced material: stem cell memory CD4+ T cells from blood. The source is a man aged 18 to 30 with type 1 diabetes.

This rearrangement joins TRBV18 to TRBJ2-7, with 7 positions matching TRBD1. The V and J ends lost 4 bases and 9 bases, in that order; junction bases with no gene match: 6. Germline V gene data show CDR1 as KGHSH and CDR2 as LQKENI. The CDR3 runs 12 residues. DNA for the CDR3: TGTGCCAGCTCACGTGACAGGGAAGGGCAGTACTTC. It is translated as CASSRDREGQYF.

The V and J genes are TRBV7-9 and TRBJ2-5; 7 bases align to TRBD1. The CDR3 length is 13 residues. V was pared by 3 bases and J by 5 bases, with 3 bases of the junction left unmatched. CDR1 is SEHNR and CDR2 is FQNEAQ in the germline V gene (reference sequence). The CDR3 sequence is CASSFIGGETQYF. CDR3 nucleotide sequence: TGTGCCAGCAGCTTCATAGGGGGCGAGACCCAGTACTTC.

This rearrangement joins TRBV7-2 to TRBJ2-7; TRBD1 matches 8 bases. Germline loops: CDR1 SGHTA, CDR2 FQGNSA. V lost 6 bases and J lost 2; bases outside the gene matches: 12. The CDR3 sequence is 16 residues long. CDR3 nucleotide sequence: TGTGCCAGCAGGGAGAATACAGGGGGTCACCCCTACGAGCAGTACTTC. It specifies CASRENTGGHPYEQYF.

The chain employs TRBV10-1 and TRBJ2-1; 9 nucleotides agree with TRBD2. The CDR3 totals 15 residues. The ends lost 2 bases at V and 5 bases at J; junction bases unmatched: 4. Germline V gene lookup returns CDR1 WNHNN and CDR2 SYGVQD (reference sequence). Here the CDR3 reads CASSEASGVDNEQFF. In nucleotides, the CDR3 is TGCGCCAGCAGTGAGGCTAGCGGGGTAGACAATGAGCAGTTCTTC.

J is TRBJ1-5 and V is TRBV5-1, with D unclear. Germline CDR1 SGHRS, CDR2 YFSETQ. This CDR3 contains 13 residues. V lost 2 bases, J lost 4 bases, and 7 bases lay in between. CDR3 loop: CASSFGDNQPQHF. CDR3 in DNA: TGCGCCAGCAGCTTCGGGGATAATCAGCCCCAGCATTTT.

The chain recombines TRBV29-1 with TRBJ1-2; 10 positions match TRBD1. Per germline, CDR1 SQVTM and CDR2 ANQGSEA. V lost 7 bases to trimming and J lost 7 bases; unmatched junction nucleotides: 9. The CDR3 totals 13 residues. The CDR3 sequence: CSGGGQGMGGYTF. The DNA of the CDR3 is TGCAGCGGGGGGGGACAGGGGATGGGTGGCTACACCTTC.

This clone was counted only a few times. The chain uses TRBV27 and TRBJ2-1; 10 positions agree with TRBD2. The J segment lost 9 bases and the V segment lost 2 bases, leaving 7 bases of the junction unmatched. Germline V gene lookup returns CDR1 MNHEY and CDR2 SMNVEV (reference sequence). This CDR3 contains 15 residues. The CDR3 DNA reads as TGTGCCAGCAGTTTACAGAGCGGGGGGGCCTCTGAGCAGTTCTTC. This codes for CASSLQSGGASEQFF.

Written as DNA, the CDR3 is TGCGCCAGCAGCTTGCCGACCGGGACAGGGGGCGGGCAGTACTTC. It yields the protein CASSLPTGTGGGQYF. V usage is TRBV5-1 and J usage is TRBJ2-7, with 12 positions matching TRBD1. This CDR3 is 15 amino acids long. With V trimmed by 1 base and J by 9 bases, 8 bases remained unmatched. CDR1 and CDR2 (germline): SGHRS, YFSETQ.

CDR3 in amino acids: CASSPGPGYTF. Written as DNA, the CDR3 is TGCGCCAGCAGTCCAGGGCCTGGCTACACCTTC. The rearrangement links TRBV10-2 to TRBJ1-2; D may be TRBD1 (5 bases). With 5 bases removed from V and 7 bases from J, the gap between germline ends came to 8 bases. The CDR3 has 11 amino acids. CDR1 and CDR2 (germline): WSHSY, SAAADI.

The chain combines TRBV5-4 with TRBJ2-6; D remains unclear. V dropped 0 bases and J dropped 0 bases, with 4 bases sitting between them. Germline assignment: CDR1 SGHNT and CDR2 YYREEE (reference sequence). The CDR3 runs to 15 residues. The CDR3, as DNA: TGTGCCAGCAGCTTGGACAGCTCTGGGGCCAACGTCCTGACTTTC. It specifies CASSLDSSGANVLTF.

This clone has only one observation. V is TRBV11-2 and J is TRBJ2-6; no definite D call. V lost 1 base to trimming and J lost 1 base, with 5 bases between them. This CDR3 is built from 15 residues. CDR1 is SGHAT and CDR2 is FQNNGV in the germline V gene. CDR3 sequence: CASSLAISGANVLTF. DNA of the CDR3: TGTGCCAGCAGCTTAGCCATTTCTGGGGCCAACGTCCTGACTTTC. The full variable domain, in which reference TRBV11-2 and TRBJ2-6 provide the parts outside the CDR3, is EAGVAQSPRYKIIEKRQSVAFWCNPISGHATLYWYQQILGQGPKLLIQFQNNGVVDDSQLPKDRFSAERLKGVDSTLKIQPAKLEDSAVYLCASSLAISGANVLTFGAGSRLTVL.

V gene TRBV19 combines with J gene TRBJ1-1; D possibly corresponds to TRBD1 (6 bases). V lost 4 bases, J lost 4 bases, and 16 bases lay in between. Germline-derived CDR1 and CDR2 are LNHDA and SQIVND (reference sequence). The CDR3 length is 15 residues. The CDR3 region has the DNA TGTGCCAGTAGTACCCCCGGCAGGGGCGGCACTGAAGCTTTCTTT. It encodes CASSTPGRGGTEAFF.

This chain uses TRBV5-4 with TRBJ2-1; 10 bases line up with TRBD2. Germline-derived CDR1 and CDR2 are SGHNT and YYREEE (reference sequence). With 3 bases clipped from V and 1 base from J, the junction kept 7 bases outside the gene matches. The CDR3 length is 17 residues. CDR3 DNA sequence: TGTGCCAGCAGCTGGGGCAGCGGGAGGGGGTCCTACAATGAGCAGTTCTTC. Translating gives CASSWGSGRGSYNEQFF.

The chain joins TRBV9 to TRBJ2-1, with 12 bases that match TRBD2. The CDR3 is 22 residues long. Germline V gene data show CDR1 as SGDLS and CDR2 as YYNGEE. Germline trimming cut 0 bases from V and 0 bases from J; bases unmatched to any gene: 16. The CDR3 loop is CASSVATRLAGAVGSSYNEQFF. The DNA of the CDR3 is TGTGCCAGCAGCGTAGCTACGAGACTAGCGGGAGCCGTCGGGAGCTCCTACAATGAGCAGTTCTTC.

The sample holds a few counts of this clone. The chain employs TRBV19 and TRBJ2-7; 7 positions match TRBD1. This CDR3 region has 14 residues. V lost 7 bases and J lost 0; bases outside the gene matches: 6. Germline V lookup: CDR1 LNHDA, CDR2 SQIVND (reference sequence). The CDR3 region has the DNA TGTGCCAGTACCGAATCAGGGGGCTCCTACGAGCAGTACTTC. It translates to CASTESGGSYEQYF.

This clone was observed a few times. This sequence joins TRBV23-1 and TRBJ2-7; 7 bases fit TRBD1. TRBV23-1 is given ORF status, its function remaining uncertain. V lost 4 bases to trimming and J lost 6 bases; unmatched junction nucleotides: 18. The CDR3 runs to 17 residues. The CDR3 DNA reads as TGCGCCAGCAGTCCACAGGGTAGCAGGGGGAATATGGGCGAGCAGTACTTC. Translated, it gives CASSPQGSRGNMGEQYF.

The chain couples TRBV6-1 to TRBJ2-3; TRBD1 matches at 12 bases. This CDR3 comprises 14 residues. Germline-derived CDR1 and CDR2 are MNHNS and SASEGT. Germline trimming cut 4 bases from V and 15 bases from J; bases unmatched to any gene: 11. The CDR3 sequence is CASSAGTGGLLGYF. CDR3 DNA sequence: TGTGCCAGCAGTGCGGGGACAGGGGGCCTTTTGGGATATTTT.

The V gene is TRBV15, the J gene TRBJ2-4; 15 bases match TRBD2. J was trimmed by 7 bases and V by 2 bases; bases with no gene match: 6. This CDR3 region has 17 residues. From germline, CDR1 is LNHNV and CDR2 YYDKDF (reference sequence). Here the CDR3 DNA reads TGTGCCACCAGCAGACAAACTGGACTAGCGGGGGGGAACATTCAGTACTTC. Translating it yields CATSRQTGLAGGNIQYF.

The chain has TRBV27 and TRBJ1-4; the D gene is possibly TRBD1 (5 bases). The CDR3 is made up of 17 amino acids. Deletions cut 5 bases from V and 0 bases from J, with 16 bases between. Looked up from germline, CDR1 is MNHEY and CDR2 is SMNVEV (reference sequence). The CDR3 reads CASSVARGGSTNEKLFF. CDR3 bases: TGTGCCAGCAGTGTCGCCCGGGGGGGGTCAACTAATGAAAAACTGTTTTTT.

The J gene is TRBJ2-4, the V gene TRBV6-1, with TRBD1 as a possible D gene (5 bases). The CDR3 extends over 15 amino acids. Germline V lookup: CDR1 MNHNS, CDR2 SASEGT. V was pared by 2 bases and J by 1 base, with 9 bases between. CDR3 bases: TGTGCCAGCAGTGAACAGGGAACTGCCAAAAACATTCAGTACTTC. This sequence encodes CASSEQGTAKNIQYF.

The chain links TRBV7-2 to TRBJ2-5; 16 bases agree with TRBD2. The length of the CDR3 is 17 residues. The V and J ends lost 5 bases and 4 bases, in that order; junction bases with no gene match: 7. The germline V gene has CDR1 SGHTA and CDR2 FQGNSA. The CDR3 DNA reads TGTGCCAGCAGCAGTGGGACTAGCGGGGGGGCCCCAGAGACCCAGTACTTC. Its protein is CASSSGTSGGAPETQYF.

J is TRBJ2-7 and V is TRBV6-1; TRBD2 aligns across 14 bases. From germline, CDR1 is MNHNS and CDR2 SASEGT. The CDR3 covers 15 residues. V was pared by 5 bases and J by 5 bases, with 5 bases of the junction left unmatched. In DNA form, the CDR3 reads TGTGCCAGCAGTCAATTGACTAGCGGGAGGGACGAGCAGTACTTC. Protein sequence: CASSQLTSGRDEQYF.